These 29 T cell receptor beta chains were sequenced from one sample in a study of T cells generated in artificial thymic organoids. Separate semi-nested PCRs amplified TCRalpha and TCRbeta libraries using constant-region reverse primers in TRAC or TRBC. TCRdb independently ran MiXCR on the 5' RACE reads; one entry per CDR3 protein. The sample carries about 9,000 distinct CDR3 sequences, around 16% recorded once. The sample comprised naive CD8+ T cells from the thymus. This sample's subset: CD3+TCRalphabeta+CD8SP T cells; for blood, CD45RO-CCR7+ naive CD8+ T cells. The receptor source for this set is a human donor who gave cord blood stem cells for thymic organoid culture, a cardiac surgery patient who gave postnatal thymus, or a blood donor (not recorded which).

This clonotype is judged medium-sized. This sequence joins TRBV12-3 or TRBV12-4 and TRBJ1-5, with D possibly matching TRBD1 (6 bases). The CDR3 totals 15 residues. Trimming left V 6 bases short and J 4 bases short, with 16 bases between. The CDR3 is CASSPTGYENQPQHF. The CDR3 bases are TGTGCCAGCAGCCCTACAGGGTATGAGAATCAGCCCCAGCATTTT.

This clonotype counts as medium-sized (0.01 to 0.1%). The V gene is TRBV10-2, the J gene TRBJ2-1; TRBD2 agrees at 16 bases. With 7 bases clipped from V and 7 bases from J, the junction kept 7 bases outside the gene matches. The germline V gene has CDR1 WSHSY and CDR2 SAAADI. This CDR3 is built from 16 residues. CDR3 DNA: TGCGCCAGCACCCCGGGACTAGCGGGAGGGTGGAATGAGCAGTTCTTC. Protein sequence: CASTPGLAGGWNEQFF.

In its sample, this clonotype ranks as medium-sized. CDR3 loop: CASSLLRVAGNDEQFF. The CDR3 DNA sequence: TGTGCCAGCAGCCTTCTCAGGGTAGCGGGGAACGATGAGCAGTTCTTC. The rearrangement uses TRBV7-6 and TRBJ2-1, with 8 bases matching TRBD2. V lost 5 bases, J lost 8 bases, and 14 bases stayed unmatched. The CDR3 has 16 amino acids. Looked up from germline, CDR1 is SGHVS and CDR2 is FNYEAQ.

CDR3 sequence reads: CASSLTPSTTDTQYF. The CDR3 DNA follows: TGTGCCAGCAGCTTAACTCCGAGTACCACAGATACGCAGTATTTT. The V and J genes are TRBV7-3 and TRBJ2-3; unclear D gene. Germline CDR1 SGHTA, CDR2 FQGTGA. This CDR3 has 15 residues. Deletions cut 0 bases from V and 2 bases from J, with 9 bases between.

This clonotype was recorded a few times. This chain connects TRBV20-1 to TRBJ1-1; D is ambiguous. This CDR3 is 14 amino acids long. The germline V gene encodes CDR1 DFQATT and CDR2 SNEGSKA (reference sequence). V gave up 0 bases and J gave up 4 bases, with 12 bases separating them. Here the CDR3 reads CSARDVHRSTEAFF. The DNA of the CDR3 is TGCAGTGCTAGAGATGTCCACCGAAGCACTGAAGCTTTCTTT.

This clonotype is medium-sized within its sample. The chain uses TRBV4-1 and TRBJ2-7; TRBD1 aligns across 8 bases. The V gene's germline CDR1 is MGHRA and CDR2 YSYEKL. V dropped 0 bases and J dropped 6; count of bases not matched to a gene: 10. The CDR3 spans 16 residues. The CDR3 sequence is CASSQEGYRGFSEQYF. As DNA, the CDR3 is TGCGCCAGCAGCCAAGAAGGTTACAGGGGGTTCAGCGAGCAGTACTTC.

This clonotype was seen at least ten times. The CDR3 bases are TGCGCCAGCAGCCACTCGGGTAGTCTTGATGAGCAGTTCTTC. Protein product: CASSHSGSLDEQFF. V gene TRBV4-1 combines with J gene TRBJ2-1; unclear D gene. Germline CDR1 and CDR2: MGHRA and YSYEKL. V was pared by 3 bases and J by 8 bases, with 14 bases between. The CDR3 length is 14 residues.

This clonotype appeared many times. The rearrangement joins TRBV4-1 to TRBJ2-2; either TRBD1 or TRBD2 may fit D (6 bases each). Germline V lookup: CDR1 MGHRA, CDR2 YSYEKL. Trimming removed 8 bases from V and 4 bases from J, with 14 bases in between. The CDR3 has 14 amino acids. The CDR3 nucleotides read TGCGCCAGCCGGGGGCAGGGACCCACCGGGGAGCTGTTTTTT. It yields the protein CASRGQGPTGELFF.

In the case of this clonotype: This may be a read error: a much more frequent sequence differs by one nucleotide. The CDR3 here is CASSKGTAQLNGQFF. Written as DNA, the CDR3 is TGCGCCAGCAGCAAGGGGACGGCTCAACTTAATGGGCAGTTCTTC. This sequence joins TRBV5-1 and TRBJ2-1; either TRBD1 or TRBD2 may supply D (5 bases each). CDR3 length: 15 amino acids. Germline-derived CDR1 and CDR2 are SGHRS and YFSETQ.

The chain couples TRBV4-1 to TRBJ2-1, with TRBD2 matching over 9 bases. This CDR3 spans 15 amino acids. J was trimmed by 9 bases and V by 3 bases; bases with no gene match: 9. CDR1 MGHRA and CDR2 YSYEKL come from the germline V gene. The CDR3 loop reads CASSQGRAGGAEQFF. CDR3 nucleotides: TGCGCCAGCAGCCAGGGTAGAGCGGGAGGAGCTGAGCAGTTCTTC.

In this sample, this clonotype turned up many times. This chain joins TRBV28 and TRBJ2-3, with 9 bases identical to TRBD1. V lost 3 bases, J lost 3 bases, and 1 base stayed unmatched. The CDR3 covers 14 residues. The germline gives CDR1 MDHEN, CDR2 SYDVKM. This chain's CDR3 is CASSFDRGTDTQYF. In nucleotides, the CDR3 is TGTGCCAGCAGTTTTGACAGGGGGACAGATACGCAGTATTTT.

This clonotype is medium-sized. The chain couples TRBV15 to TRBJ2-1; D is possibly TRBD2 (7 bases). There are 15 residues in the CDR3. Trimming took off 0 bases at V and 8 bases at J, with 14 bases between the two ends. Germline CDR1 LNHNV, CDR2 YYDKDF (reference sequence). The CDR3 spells CATSREKGGADEQFF. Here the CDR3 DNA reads TGTGCCACCAGCAGAGAGAAAGGGGGGGCCGATGAGCAGTTCTTC.

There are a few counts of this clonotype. Written as DNA, the CDR3 is TGTGCCAGCAGCCCAGAACAGGGAACGCAGTATTTT. Translating it yields CASSPEQGTQYF. The genes are TRBV12-3 or TRBV12-4 and TRBJ2-3, with D possibly being TRBD1 (6 bases). The V end lost 6 bases, the J end lost 9 bases, and 13 bases lay between the germline ends. The CDR3 has 12 amino acids.

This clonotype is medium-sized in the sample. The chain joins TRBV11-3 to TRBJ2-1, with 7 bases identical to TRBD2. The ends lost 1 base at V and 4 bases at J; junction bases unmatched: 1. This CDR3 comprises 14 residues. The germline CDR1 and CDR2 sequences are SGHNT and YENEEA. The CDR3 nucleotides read TGTGCCAGCAGCTTAGGGGGAGGGTACAATGAGCAGTTCTTC. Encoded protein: CASSLGGGYNEQFF.

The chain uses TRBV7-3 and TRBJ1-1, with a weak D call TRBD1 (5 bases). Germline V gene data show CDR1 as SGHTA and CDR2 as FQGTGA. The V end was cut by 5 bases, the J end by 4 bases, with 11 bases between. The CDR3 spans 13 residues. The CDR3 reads CASSVGRGTEAFF. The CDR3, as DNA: TGTGCCAGCAGCGTGGGACGGGGCACTGAAGCTTTCTTT.

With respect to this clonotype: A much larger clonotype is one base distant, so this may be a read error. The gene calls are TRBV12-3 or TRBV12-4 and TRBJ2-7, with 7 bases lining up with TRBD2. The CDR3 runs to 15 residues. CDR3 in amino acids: CASSPRSRTSYGQYF. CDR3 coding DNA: TGTGCCAGCAGCCCCCGATCCCGGACTAGTTACGGGCAGTACTTC.

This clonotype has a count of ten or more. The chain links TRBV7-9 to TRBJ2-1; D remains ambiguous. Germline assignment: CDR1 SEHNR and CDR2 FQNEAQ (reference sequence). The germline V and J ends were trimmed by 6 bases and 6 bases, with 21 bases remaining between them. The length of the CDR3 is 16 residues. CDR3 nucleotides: TGTGCCAGCAGTCCAACGGCGCACCCGACACCCAATGAGCAGTTCTTC. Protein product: CASSPTAHPTPNEQFF.

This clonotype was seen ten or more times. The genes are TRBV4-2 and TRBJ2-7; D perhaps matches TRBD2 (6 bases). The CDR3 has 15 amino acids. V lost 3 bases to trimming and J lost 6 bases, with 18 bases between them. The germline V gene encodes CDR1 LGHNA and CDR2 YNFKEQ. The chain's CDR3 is CASSHHSGVEGEQYF. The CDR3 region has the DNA TGTGCCAGCAGCCACCATAGCGGCGTCGAAGGCGAGCAGTACTTC.

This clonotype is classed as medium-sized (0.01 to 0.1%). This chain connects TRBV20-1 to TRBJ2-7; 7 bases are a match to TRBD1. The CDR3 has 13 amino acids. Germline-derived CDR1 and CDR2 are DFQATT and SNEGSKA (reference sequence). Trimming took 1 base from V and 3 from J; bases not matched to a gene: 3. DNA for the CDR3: TGCAGTGCTAGAGCCCGGGACAGCTACGAGCAGTACTTC. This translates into CSARARDSYEQYF.

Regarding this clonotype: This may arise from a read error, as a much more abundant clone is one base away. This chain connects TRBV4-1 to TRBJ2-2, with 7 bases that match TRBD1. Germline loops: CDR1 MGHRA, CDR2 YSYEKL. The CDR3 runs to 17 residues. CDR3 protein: CASIQVGTGETAGELVF. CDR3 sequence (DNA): TGCGCCAGCATCCAAGTGGGAACAGGGGAGACAGCCGGGGAGCTGGTTTTT.

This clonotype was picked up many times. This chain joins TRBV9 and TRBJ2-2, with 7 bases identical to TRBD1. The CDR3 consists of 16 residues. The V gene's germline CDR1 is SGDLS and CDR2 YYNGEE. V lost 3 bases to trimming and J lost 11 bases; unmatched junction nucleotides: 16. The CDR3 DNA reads TGTGCCAGCAGCGCCAGGGACAGCCCCACCCGAAGTGAGCTGTTTTTT. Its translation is CASSARDSPTRSELFF.

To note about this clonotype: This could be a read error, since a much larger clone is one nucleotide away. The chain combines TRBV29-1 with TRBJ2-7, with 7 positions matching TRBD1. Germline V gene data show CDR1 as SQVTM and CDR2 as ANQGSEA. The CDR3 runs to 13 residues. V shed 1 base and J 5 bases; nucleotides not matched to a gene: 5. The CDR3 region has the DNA TGCAGCGTTGAAGCAGGGGGTTCCCACGAGCAGTACTTC. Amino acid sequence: CSVEAGGSHEQYF.

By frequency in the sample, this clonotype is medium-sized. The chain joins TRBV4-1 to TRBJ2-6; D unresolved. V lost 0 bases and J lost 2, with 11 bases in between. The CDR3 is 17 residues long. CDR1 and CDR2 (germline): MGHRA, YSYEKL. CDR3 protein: CASSQDSPSTGANVLTF. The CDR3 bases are TGCGCCAGCAGCCAAGATTCCCCGTCAACTGGGGCCAACGTCCTGACTTTC.

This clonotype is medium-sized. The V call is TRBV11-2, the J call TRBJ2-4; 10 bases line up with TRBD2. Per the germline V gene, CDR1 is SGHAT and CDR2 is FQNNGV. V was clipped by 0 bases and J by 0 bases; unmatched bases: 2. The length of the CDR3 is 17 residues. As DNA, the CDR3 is TGTGCCAGCAGCTTAGAACTAGCGGGGCTAGCCAAAAACATTCAGTACTTC. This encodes CASSLELAGLAKNIQYF.

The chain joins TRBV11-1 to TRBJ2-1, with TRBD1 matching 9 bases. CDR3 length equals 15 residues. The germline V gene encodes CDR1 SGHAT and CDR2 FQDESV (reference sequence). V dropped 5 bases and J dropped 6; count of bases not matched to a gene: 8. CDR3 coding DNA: TGTGCCAGCAGCCGCCTGGGGACAGGGACCAATGAGCAGTTCTTC. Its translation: CASSRLGTGTNEQFF.

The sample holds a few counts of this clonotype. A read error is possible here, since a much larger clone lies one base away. This CDR3 reads CASREQGNYGCTF. The CDR3 coding sequence is TGTGCCAGCAGAGAACAGGGGAACTATGGCTGCACCTTC. This sequence joins TRBV5-4 and TRBJ1-2; TRBD1 matches 7 bases. The CDR3 spans 13 residues. CDR1 is SGHNT, CDR2 YYREEE, per germline (reference sequence).

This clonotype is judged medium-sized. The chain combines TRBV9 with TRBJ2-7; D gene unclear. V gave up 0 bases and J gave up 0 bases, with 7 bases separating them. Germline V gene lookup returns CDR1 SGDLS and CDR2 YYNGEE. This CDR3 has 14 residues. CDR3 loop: CASSVDASSYEQYF. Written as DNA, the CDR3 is TGTGCCAGCAGCGTAGATGCGAGCTCCTACGAGCAGTACTTC.

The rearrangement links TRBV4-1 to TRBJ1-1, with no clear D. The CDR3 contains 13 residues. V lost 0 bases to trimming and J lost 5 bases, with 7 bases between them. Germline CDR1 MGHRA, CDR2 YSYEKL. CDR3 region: CASSQDGRTEAFF. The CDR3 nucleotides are TGCGCCAGCAGCCAAGATGGACGGACTGAAGCTTTCTTT.

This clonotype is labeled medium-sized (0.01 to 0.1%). The CDR3 is CASSQDGNSPLHF. The CDR3 DNA follows: TGCGCCAGCAGCCAAGACGGGAATTCACCCCTCCACTTT. This chain links TRBV4-1 with TRBJ1-6; D is undetermined. The CDR3 covers 13 residues. Germline loops: CDR1 MGHRA, CDR2 YSYEKL. Deletions cut 0 bases from V and 7 bases from J, with 4 bases between.